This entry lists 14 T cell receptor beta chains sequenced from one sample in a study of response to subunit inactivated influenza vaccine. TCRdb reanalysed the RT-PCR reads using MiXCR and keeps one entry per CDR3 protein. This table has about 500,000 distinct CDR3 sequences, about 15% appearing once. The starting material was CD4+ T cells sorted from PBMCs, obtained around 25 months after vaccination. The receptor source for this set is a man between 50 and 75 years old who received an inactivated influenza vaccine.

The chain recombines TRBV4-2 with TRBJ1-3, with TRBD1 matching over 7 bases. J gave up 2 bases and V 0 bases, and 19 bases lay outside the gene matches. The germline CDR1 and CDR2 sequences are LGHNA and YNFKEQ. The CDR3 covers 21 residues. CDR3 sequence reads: CASSQDRGGIGITGAGNTIYF. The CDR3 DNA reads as TGTGCCAGCAGCCAAGATCGGGGAGGGATCGGGATAACAGGGGCTGGAAACACCATATATTTT.

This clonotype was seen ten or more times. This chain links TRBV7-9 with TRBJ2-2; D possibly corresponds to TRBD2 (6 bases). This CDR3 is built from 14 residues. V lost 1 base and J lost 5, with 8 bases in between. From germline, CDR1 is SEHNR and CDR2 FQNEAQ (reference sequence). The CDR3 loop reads CASSLVGLTGELFF. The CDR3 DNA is TGTGCCAGCAGCTTAGTGGGACTTACCGGGGAGCTGTTTTTT.

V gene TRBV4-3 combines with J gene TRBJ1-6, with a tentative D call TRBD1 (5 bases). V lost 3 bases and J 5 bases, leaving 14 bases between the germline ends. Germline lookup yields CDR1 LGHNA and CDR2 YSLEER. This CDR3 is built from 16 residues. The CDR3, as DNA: TGCGCCAGCAGCCACTCCCTTGGGGGAAATAATTCACCCCTCCACTTT. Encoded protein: CASSHSLGGNNSPLHF.

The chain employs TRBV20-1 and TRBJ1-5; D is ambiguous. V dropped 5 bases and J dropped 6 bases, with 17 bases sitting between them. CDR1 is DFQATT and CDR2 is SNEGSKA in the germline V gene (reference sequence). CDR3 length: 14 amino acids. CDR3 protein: CSAGDWEGVQPQHF. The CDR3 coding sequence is TGCAGTGCTGGCGATTGGGAGGGAGTTCAGCCCCAGCATTTT.

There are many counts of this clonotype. CDR3 protein: CASSPGQGRETQYF. The CDR3 DNA sequence: TGCGCCAGCAGCCCGGGACAGGGCCGTGAGACCCAGTACTTC. The chain joins TRBV5-1 to TRBJ2-5; the match to TRBD1 covers 9 bases. The CDR3 spans 14 residues. V was pared by 4 bases and J by 5 bases, with 6 bases of the junction left unmatched. Germline CDR1 reads SGHRS; CDR2 reads YFSETQ.

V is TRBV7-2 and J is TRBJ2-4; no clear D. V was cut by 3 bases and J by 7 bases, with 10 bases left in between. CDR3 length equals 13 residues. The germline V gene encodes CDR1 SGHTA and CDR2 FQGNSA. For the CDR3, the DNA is TGTGCCAGCAGCTTTAATATCATTAACATTCAGTACTTC. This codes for CASSFNIINIQYF.

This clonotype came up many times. In DNA, the CDR3 is TGTGCCAGCAGCTTACAGGTAGGCCGGTGGAACAATGAGCAGTTCTTC. Residues: CASSLQVGRWNNEQFF. V usage is TRBV7-2 and J usage is TRBJ2-1, with no clear D. V was pared by 2 bases and J by 5 bases, with 16 bases between. Germline V gene data show CDR1 as SGHTA and CDR2 as FQGNSA. The CDR3 consists of 16 residues.

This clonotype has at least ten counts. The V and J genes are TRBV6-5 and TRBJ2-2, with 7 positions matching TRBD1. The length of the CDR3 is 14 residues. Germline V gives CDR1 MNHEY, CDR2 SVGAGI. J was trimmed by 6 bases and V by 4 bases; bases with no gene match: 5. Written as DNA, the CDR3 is TGTGCCAGCAGTTTCAAGGGGGCAGCCGGGGAGCTGTTTTTT. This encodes CASSFKGAAGELFF.

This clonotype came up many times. CDR3 in amino acids: CATQTPGQGYEQYF. The CDR3 bases are TGTGCCACCCAGACCCCGGGACAGGGGTACGAGCAGTACTTC. The gene calls are TRBV6-2 or TRBV6-3 and TRBJ2-7; 10 bases map to TRBD1. Looked up from germline, CDR1 is MNHEY and CDR2 is SVGEGT. V shed 10 bases, J shed 4 bases, and the junction held 10 bases outside the gene matches. The length of the CDR3 is 14 residues.

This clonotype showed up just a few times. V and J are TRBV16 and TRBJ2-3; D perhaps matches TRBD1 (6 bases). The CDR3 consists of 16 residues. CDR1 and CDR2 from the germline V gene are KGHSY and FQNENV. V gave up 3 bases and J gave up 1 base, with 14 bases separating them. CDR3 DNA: TGTGCCAGCAGCCATAGGGACACAACTGGCACAGATACGCAGTATTTT. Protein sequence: CASSHRDTTGTDTQYF.

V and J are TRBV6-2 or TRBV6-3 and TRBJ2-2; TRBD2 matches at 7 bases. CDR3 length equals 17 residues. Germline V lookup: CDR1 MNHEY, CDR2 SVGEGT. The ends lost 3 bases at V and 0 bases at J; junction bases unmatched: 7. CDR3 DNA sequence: TGTGCCAGCAGTTATCCTAGCGGAGCAACGAACACCGGGGAGCTGTTTTTT. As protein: CASSYPSGATNTGELFF.

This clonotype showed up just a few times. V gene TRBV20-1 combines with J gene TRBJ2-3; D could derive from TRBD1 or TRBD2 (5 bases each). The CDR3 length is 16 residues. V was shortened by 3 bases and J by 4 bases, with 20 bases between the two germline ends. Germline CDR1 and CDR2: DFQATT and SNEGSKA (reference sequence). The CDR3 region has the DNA TGCAGTGCTAGGCTTACTAGGAACGTCAGGGCAGATACGCAGTATTTT. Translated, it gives CSARLTRNVRADTQYF.

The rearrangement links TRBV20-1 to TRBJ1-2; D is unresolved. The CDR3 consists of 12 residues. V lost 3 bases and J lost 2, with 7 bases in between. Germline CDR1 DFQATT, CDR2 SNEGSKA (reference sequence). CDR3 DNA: TGCAGTGCTAGGGGTCCAAACTATGGCTACACCTTC. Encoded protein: CSARGPNYGYTF.

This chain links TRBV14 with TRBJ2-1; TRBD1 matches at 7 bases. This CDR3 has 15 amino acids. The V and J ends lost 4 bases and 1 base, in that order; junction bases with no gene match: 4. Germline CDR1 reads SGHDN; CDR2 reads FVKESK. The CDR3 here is CASSRGTVSYNEQFF. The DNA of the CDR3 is TGTGCCAGCAGCCGAGGGACAGTTTCCTACAATGAGCAGTTCTTC.